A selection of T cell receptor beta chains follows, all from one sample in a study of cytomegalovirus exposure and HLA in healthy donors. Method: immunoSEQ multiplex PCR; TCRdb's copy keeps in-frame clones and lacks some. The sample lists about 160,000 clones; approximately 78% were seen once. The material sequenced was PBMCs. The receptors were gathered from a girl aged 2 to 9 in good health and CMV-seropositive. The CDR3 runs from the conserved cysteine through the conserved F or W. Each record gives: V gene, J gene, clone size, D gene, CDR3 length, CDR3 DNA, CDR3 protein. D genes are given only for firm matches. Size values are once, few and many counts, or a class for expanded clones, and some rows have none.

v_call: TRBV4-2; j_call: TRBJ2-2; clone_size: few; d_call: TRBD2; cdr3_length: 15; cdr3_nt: TGTGCCAGCAGCCAAGGAACGGGAGGGGCCGGGGAGCTGTTTTTT; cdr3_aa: CASSQGTGGAGELFF
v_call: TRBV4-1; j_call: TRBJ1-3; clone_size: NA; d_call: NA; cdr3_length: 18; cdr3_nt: TGCGCCAGCAGCCAAGATGGGGAGGGGGGATCCTCTGGAAACACCATATATTTT; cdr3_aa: CASSQDGEGGSSGNTIYF
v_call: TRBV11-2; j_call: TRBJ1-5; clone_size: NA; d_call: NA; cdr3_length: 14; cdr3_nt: TGTGCCAGCAGCCTCCGGGGGAGCAATCAGCCCCAGCATTTT; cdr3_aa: CASSLRGSNQPQHF
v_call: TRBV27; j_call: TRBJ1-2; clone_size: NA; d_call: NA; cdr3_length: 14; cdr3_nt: TGTGCCAGCCGCCGGAGCGGTTCTAACTATGGCTACACCTTC; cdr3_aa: CASRRSGSNYGYTF
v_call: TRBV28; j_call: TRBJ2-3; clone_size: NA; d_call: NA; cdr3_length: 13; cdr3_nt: TGTGCCAGCAGTTTAGGCGCGGCAGATACGCAGTATTTT; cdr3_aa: CASSLGAADTQYF
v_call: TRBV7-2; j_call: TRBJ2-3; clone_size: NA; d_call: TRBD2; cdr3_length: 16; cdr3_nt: TGTGCCAGCAGCGTCCTGGGACTAGCGTCCACAGATACGCAGTATTTT; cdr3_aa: CASSVLGLASTDTQYF
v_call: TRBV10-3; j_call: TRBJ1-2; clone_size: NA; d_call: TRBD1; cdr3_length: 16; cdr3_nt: TGTGCCATCAGTGAAGAGGGGAGGGACAGGGGCTACGGCTACACCTTC; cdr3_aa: CAISEEGRDRGYGYTF
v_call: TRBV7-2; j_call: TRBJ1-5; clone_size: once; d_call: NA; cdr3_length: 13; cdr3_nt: TGTGCCAGCAGCTTAGGCCGAGATAAACCCCAGCATTTT; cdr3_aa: CASSLGRDKPQHF
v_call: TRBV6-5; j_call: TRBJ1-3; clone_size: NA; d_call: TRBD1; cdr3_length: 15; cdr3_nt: TGTGCCAGCAGTCGGACAGGGGTAGCAGGAAACACCATATATTTT; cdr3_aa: CASSRTGVAGNTIYF
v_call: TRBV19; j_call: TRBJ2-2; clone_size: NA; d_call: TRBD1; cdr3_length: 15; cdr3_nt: TGTGCCAGTAGGTGGGGACAGCTGAACACCGGGGAGCTGTTTTTT; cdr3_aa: CASRWGQLNTGELFF
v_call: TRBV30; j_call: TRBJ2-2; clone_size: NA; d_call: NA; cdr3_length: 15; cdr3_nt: TGTGCCTGGGATGCCTACCTAGAGAGGACCGGGGAGCTGTTTTTT; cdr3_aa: CAWDAYLERTGELFF
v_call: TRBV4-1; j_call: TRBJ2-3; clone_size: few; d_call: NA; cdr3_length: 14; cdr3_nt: TGCGCCAGCAGCCGACAGCCTAGCACAGATACGCAGTATTTT; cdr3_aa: CASSRQPSTDTQYF
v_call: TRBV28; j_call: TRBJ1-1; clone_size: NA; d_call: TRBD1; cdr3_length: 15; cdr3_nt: TGTGCCAGCAACCCCTTTCCGGCAGGGGGGACTGAAGCTTTCTTT; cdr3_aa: CASNPFPAGGTEAFF
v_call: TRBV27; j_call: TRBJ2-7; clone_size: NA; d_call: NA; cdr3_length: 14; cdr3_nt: TGTGCCAGCATGGGGTCGTGGGGGCCCCGCGAGCAGTACTTC; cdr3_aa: CASMGSWGPREQYF
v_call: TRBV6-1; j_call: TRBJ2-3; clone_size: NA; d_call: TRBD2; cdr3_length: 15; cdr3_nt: TGTGCCAGCAGGGGAACTAGCGGAAAACCAGATACGCAGTATTTT; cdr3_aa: CASRGTSGKPDTQYF
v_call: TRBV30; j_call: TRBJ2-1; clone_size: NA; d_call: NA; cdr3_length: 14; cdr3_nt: TGTGCCTGGAGTGTACTAAGCTCCTACAATGAGCAGTTCTTC; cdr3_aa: CAWSVLSSYNEQFF
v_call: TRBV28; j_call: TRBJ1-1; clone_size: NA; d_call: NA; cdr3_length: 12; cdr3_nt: TGTGCCAGCAGTTTCAGGGAGGGTGAAGCTTTCTTT; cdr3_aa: CASSFREGEAFF
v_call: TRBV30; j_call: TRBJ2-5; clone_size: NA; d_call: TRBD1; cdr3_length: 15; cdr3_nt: TGTGCCTGGAGTGGGGACAGGGTCGAAAGGGGGACCCAGTACTTC; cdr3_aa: CAWSGDRVERGTQYF
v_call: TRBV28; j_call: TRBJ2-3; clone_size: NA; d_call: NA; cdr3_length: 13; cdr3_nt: TGTGCCAGCAGTTTAGCGGGACCAGATACGCAGTATTTT; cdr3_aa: CASSLAGPDTQYF
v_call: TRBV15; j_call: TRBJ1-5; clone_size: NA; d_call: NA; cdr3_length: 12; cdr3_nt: TGTGCCACCAGCAGAGATAGTCAGCCCCAGCATTTT; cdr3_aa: CATSRDSQPQHF
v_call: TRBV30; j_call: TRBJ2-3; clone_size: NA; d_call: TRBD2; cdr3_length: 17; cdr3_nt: TGTGCCTGGAGTAGGGGACTAGCGGGAGGGGAGGGCGATACGCAGTATTTT; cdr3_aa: CAWSRGLAGGEGDTQYF
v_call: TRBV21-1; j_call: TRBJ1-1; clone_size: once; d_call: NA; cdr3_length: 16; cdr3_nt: TGTGCCAGCAGCACCCAAAACCGGACAGGGGGGCTTGGAGCTTTCTTT; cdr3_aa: CASSTQNRTGGLGAFF
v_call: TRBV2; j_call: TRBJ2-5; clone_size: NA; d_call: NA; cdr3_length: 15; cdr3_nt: TGTGCCAGCAGTGAAAGCGGAGGAGGTTCTGAGACCCAGTACTTC; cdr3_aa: CASSESGGGSETQYF
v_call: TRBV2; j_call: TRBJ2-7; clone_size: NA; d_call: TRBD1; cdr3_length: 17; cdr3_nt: TGTGCCAGCAGTTTCCTCGGGACAGTCGGGGCACCCTACGAGCAGTACTTC; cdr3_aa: CASSFLGTVGAPYEQYF
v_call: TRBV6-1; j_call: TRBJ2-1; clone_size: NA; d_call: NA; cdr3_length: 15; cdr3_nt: TGTGCCAGCAGTTTAGCAGCCGGGTCCTACAATGAGCAGTTCTTC; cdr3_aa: CASSLAAGSYNEQFF
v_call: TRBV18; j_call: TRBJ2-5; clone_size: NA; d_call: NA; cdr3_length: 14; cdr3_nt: TGTGCCAGCTCACCCGGACACGAGCAAGAGACCCAGTACTTC; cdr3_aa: CASSPGHEQETQYF
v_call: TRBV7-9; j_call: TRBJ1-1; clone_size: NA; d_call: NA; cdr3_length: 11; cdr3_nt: TGTGCCAGCAGCGTACAGGTAGAAGCTTTCTTT; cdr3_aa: CASSVQVEAFF
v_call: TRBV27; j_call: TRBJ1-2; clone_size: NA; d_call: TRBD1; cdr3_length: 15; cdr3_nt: TGTGCCAGCAGTTTACTGGGACAGGGAAGCTATGGCTACACCTTC; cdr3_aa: CASSLLGQGSYGYTF
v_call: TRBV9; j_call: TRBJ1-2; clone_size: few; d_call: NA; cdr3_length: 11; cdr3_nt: TGTGCCAGCGAAAGGGGATATGGCTACACCTTC; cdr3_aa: CASERGYGYTF
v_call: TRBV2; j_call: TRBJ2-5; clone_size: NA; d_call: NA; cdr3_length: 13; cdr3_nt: TGTGCCAGCAGTGAATCCAGCCAAGAGACCCAGTACTTC; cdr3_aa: CASSESSQETQYF
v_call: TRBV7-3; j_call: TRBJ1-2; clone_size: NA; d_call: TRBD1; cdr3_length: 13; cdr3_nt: TGTGCCAGCCGGGGACAGGGGGAACATGGCTACACCTTC; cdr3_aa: CASRGQGEHGYTF
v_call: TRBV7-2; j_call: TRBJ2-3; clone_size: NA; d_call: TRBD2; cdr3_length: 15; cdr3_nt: TGTGCCAGCAGCATAGCGGGAGGCGTAACAGATACGCAGTATTTT; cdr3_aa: CASSIAGGVTDTQYF
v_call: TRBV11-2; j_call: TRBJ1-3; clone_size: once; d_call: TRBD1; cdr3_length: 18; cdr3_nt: TGTGCCAGCAGCCCGTTATGGGGACAGGGAACTGGTGGAAACACCATATATTTT; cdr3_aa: CASSPLWGQGTGGNTIYF
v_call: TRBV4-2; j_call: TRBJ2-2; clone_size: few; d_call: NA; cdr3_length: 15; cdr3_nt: TGTGCCAGCAGCCACGTGAGGGCTAACACCGGGGAGCTGTTTTTT; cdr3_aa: CASSHVRANTGELFF
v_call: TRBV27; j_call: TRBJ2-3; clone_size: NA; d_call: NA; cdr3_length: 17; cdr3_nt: TGTGCCAGCCGAAGGATGGTGAGGGCCGGGGTCACAGATACGCAGTATTTT; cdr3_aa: CASRRMVRAGVTDTQYF
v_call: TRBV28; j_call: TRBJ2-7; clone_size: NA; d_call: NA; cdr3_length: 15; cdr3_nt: TGTGCCAGCAGTACCCAGTCCACAGGCTCCTACGAGCAGTACTTC; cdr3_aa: CASSTQSTGSYEQYF
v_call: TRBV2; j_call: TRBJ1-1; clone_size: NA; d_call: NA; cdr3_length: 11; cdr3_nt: TGTGCCAGCAGTGATTCGTTCAGGGCTTTCTTT; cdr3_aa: CASSDSFRAFF
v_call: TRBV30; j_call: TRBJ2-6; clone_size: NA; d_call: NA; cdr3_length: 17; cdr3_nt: TGTGCCTGGATAGGTCAGGGGTGGATCTCTGGGGCCAACGTCCTGACTTTC; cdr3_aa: CAWIGQGWISGANVLTF
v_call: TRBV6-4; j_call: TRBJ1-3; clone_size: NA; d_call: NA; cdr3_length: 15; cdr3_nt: TGTGCCAGCAGAGACACAGGTGTTCCTGGAAACACCATATATTTT; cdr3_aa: CASRDTGVPGNTIYF
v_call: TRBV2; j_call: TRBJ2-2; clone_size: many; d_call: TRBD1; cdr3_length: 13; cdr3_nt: TGTGCCAGCAGGGACAGGGGCACCGGGGAGCTGTTTTTT; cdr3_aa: CASRDRGTGELFF
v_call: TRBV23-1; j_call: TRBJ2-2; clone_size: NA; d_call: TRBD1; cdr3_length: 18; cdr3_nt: TGCGCCAGCAGTCAAGAGGGACAGGGGGCAGGGGACACCGGGGAGCTGTTTTTT; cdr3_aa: CASSQEGQGAGDTGELFF
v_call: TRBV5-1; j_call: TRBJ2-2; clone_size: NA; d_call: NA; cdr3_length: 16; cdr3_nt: TGCGCCAGCAGCTTGGGCGGAAGGGGGTTGGCCGGGGAGCTGTTTTTT; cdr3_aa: CASSLGGRGLAGELFF
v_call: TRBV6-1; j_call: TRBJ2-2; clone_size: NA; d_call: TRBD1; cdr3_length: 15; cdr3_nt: TGTGCCAGCAGTGGGACAGGCTTCGAGGCCGGGGAGCTGTTTTTT; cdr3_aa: CASSGTGFEAGELFF
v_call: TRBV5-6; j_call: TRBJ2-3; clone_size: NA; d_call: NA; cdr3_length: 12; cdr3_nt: TGTGCCAGCAGCTTGGCCTCAGATACGCAGTATTTT; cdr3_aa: CASSLASDTQYF
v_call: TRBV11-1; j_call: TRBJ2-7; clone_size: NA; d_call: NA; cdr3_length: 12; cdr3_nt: TGTGCCAGCAGCTTACGCGGGGACGAGCAGTACTTC; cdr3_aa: CASSLRGDEQYF
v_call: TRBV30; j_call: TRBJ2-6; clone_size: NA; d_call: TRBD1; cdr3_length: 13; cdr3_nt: TGTGCCTGGGAACAGGGGGTGGCCAACGTCCTGACTTTC; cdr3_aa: CAWEQGVANVLTF
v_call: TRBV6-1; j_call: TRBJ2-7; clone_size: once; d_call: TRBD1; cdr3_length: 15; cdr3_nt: TGTGCCAGCAGTGAATCGACAGGGGGCCACTACGAGCAGTACTTC; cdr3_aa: CASSESTGGHYEQYF
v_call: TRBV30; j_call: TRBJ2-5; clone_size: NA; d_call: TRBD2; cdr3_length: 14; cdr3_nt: TGTGCCTGGAGGCTAGCGGGAGGGTCAGAGACCCAGTACTTC; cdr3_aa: CAWRLAGGSETQYF
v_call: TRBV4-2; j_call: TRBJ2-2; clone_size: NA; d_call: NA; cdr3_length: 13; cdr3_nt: TGTGCCAGCAGCCAAGGCGAGACCGGGGAGCTGTTTTTT; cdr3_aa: CASSQGETGELFF
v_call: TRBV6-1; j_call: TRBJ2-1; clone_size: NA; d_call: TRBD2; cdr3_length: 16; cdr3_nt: TGTGCCAGCAGTGGACTAGCGGGAGGGTCTTACAATGAGCAGTTCTTC; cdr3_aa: CASSGLAGGSYNEQFF
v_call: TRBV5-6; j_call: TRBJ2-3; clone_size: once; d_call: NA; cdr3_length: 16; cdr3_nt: TGTGCCAGCAGGCCCCCTCTGGCACGAAGCACAGATACGCAGTATTTT; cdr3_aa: CASRPPLARSTDTQYF